This is a list of T cell receptor beta chains from one sample in a study of T-cell memory formation after mild COVID-19. TCRdb passed the 5' RACE reads through MiXCR, listing each CDR3 protein once. The table shows 550,000 to 700,000 distinct CDR3 sequences, with around 15% occurring only once. Sequencing was done on a sample of PBMCs or a T cell subset sorted from them (not recorded which). All receptors come from an adult woman who had mild COVID-19 (a few samples of this study predate the infection). Cell type and time point are not known. Each CDR3 is given with its conserved first and last residue. D genes are given only for firm matches. Some rows have no size entry. The others give once, few or many, or a class for an expanded clone.

size,D,J,V,CDR3,DNA
NA,TRBD1,TRBJ1-5,TRBV19,CASSPQGQGFNQPQHF,TGTGCCAGTAGTCCACAGGGACAGGGGTTCAATCAGCCCCAGCATTTT
NA,TRBD2,TRBJ2-1,TRBV20-1,CSANPGGRNEQFF,TGCAGTGCGAACCCGGGAGGAAGAAATGAGCAGTTCTTC
NA,TRBD2,TRBJ2-1,TRBV12-3/TRBV12-4,CASSLRLAGGYEQFF,TGTGCCAGCAGTTTACGACTAGCGGGAGGGTATGAGCAGTTCTTC
NA,NA,TRBJ1-1,TRBV7-3,CASSLDQSTEAFF,TGTGCCAGCAGCTTAGACCAGTCCACTGAAGCTTTCTTT
NA,NA,TRBJ2-5,TRBV20-1,CSVGTPGIETQYF,TGCAGTGTCGGGACACCGGGGATCGAGACCCAGTACTTC
few,TRBD1,TRBJ2-2,TRBV24-1,CATSDTGQLHTGELFF,TGTGCCACCAGTGACACGGGACAGCTTCACACCGGGGAGCTGTTTTTT
NA,NA,TRBJ1-1,TRBV19,CASSVLGDTEAFF,TGTGCCAGTAGTGTATTGGGGGACACTGAAGCTTTCTTT
few,TRBD1,TRBJ1-1,TRBV7-9,CASSPRDRGAEAFF,TGTGCCAGCAGCCCAAGGGACAGAGGGGCTGAAGCTTTCTTT
few,NA,TRBJ1-5,TRBV6-5,CASSHGGAQHF,TGTGCCAGCAGCCATGGGGGAGCCCAGCATTTT
few,NA,TRBJ1-3,TRBV5-1,CASSLLDTGFSGNTIYF,TGCGCCAGCAGCTTGTTGGACACAGGCTTCTCTGGAAACACCATATATTTT
NA,TRBD1,TRBJ1-1,TRBV12-3/TRBV12-4,CASSYGQGARAFF,TGTGCCAGCAGTTATGGGCAGGGGGCGCGAGCTTTCTTT
NA,NA,TRBJ1-1,TRBV5-1,CASSWPQDSEGTEAFF,TGCGCCAGCAGCTGGCCCCAGGACAGTGAGGGAACTGAAGCTTTCTTT
few,NA,TRBJ2-5,TRBV6-6,CASSYGSGAFQETQYF,TGTGCCAGCAGTTACGGCAGTGGCGCCTTCCAAGAGACCCAGTACTTC
NA,TRBD1,TRBJ2-7,TRBV5-1,CASSSRGPSYEQYF,TGCGCCAGCAGCTCGAGGGGGCCCTCCTACGAGCAGTACTTC
NA,NA,TRBJ2-2,TRBV24-1,CATSDFGYGEPLFF,TGTGCCACCAGTGATTTCGGGTACGGTGAACCGCTGTTTTTT
few,TRBD2,TRBJ2-1,TRBV7-9,CASIPAGGPRYNEQFF,TGTGCCAGCATCCCAGCGGGAGGGCCGAGGTACAATGAGCAGTTCTTC
few,NA,TRBJ1-5,TRBV19,CASSTNGHFNQPQHF,TGTGCCAGTAGCACCAACGGACATTTCAATCAGCCCCAGCATTTT
few,NA,TRBJ2-3,TRBV12-3/TRBV12-4,CASTPTGISTDTQYF,TGTGCCAGCACCCCTACCGGGATTAGCACAGATACGCAGTATTTT
NA,NA,TRBJ2-2,TRBV9,CASSTMGQNTGELFF,TGTGCCAGCAGCACTATGGGCCAGAACACCGGGGAGCTGTTTTTT